This TCR beta chain stems from a study of early T cells in non-severe SARS-CoV-2 infection. Overall study findings and caveats: Database matching using VDJdb favored anti-spike CD8 responses, with private and CD4 specificities left missing.

This clonotype was observed a handful of times. Its specificity is unknown. MiXCR was run by TCRdb on the 5' RACE reads, yielding one entry per CDR3 protein. The sample contains under 45,000 distinct CDR3 sequences, about 6.8% of which appear only once. The germline V gene encodes CDR1 SGHNT and CDR2 YENEEA. V lost 0 bases, J lost 6 bases, and 12 bases lay in between. The CDR3 runs 15 residues. The TCR comes from an adult who was a healthcare worker with PCR-confirmed SARS-CoV-2 infection or an uninfected control (not recorded which). The chain recombines TRBV11-3 with TRBJ2-1; TRBD2 is a possible D gene (6 bases). Sequenced here: whole blood, sampled at baseline. CDR3 bases: TGTGCCAGCAGCTTAGATCAAACCGGGAGCAATGAGCAGTTCTTC. Protein: CASSLDQTGSNEQFF.